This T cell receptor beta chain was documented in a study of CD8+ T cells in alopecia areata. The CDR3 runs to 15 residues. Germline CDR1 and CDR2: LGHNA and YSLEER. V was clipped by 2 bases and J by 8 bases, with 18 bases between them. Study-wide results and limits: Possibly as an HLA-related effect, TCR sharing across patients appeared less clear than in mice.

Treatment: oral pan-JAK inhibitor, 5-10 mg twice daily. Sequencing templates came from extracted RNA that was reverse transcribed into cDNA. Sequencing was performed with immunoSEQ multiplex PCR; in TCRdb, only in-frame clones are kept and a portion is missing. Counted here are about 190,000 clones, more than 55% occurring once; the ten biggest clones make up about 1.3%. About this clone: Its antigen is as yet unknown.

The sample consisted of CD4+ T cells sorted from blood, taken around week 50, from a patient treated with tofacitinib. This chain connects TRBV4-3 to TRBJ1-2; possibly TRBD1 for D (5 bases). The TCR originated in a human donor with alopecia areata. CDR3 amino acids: CASSQTQDPIPGYTF. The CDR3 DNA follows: TGCGCCAGCAGCCAAACACAGGACCCCATTCCGGGCTACACCTTC.